These 31 T cell receptor beta chains originate from one sample sequenced in a study of T cells in Graves' hyperthyroidism and ophthalmopathy. Amplification yielded TCR beta CDR3 regions, with RNA transcripts as the source. First-round RT-PCR of the TCR CDR3 relied on the HTBI primer set. TCRdb re-called the multiplex PCR reads through MiXCR, storing one row per CDR3 protein. The sample lists 45,000 to 50,000 distinct CDR3 sequences; around 48% were seen once. Sequenced material: peripheral blood or thyroid tissue (not recorded which). The receptors were sampled from a woman in her 50s with Graves' hyperthyroidism.

This clonotype was recorded many times. The chain has TRBV20-1 and TRBJ1-6; D may be TRBD1 (5 bases). Germline V lookup: CDR1 DFQATT, CDR2 SNEGSKA (reference sequence). The V end lost 4 bases, the J end lost 8 bases, and 12 bases lay between the germline ends. The CDR3 has 13 residues. CDR3 sequence (DNA): TGCAGTGCTACCGGGGGGATTGATTCACCCCTCCACTTT. Its translation: CSATGGIDSPLHF.

The chain combines TRBV7-2 with TRBJ2-5, with TRBD2 matching 7 bases. This CDR3 comprises 14 residues. Germline values: CDR1 SGHTA, CDR2 FQGNSA. J lost 4 bases, V lost 9 bases, and 11 bases had no gene match. CDR3 DNA sequence: TGTGCCAGTAGTATCCGCGGGAGCACAGAGACCCAGTACTTC. Protein product: CASSIRGSTETQYF.

This clonotype occurred once. The chain uses TRBV10-3 and TRBJ1-1; D may be TRBD1 (6 bases). V dropped 6 bases and J dropped 6 bases, with 17 bases sitting between them. CDR3 length: 14 amino acids. CDR1 ENHRY and CDR2 SYGVKD come from the germline V gene. For the CDR3, the DNA is TGTGCCATCAGCCCGGGGGGCAGGCCTTCTGAAGCTTTCTTT. It encodes CAISPGGRPSEAFF.

The V and J genes are TRBV18 and TRBJ1-2; no clear D. Per germline, CDR1 KGHSH and CDR2 LQKENI. The length of the CDR3 is 15 residues. V was cut by 3 bases and J by 2 bases, with 13 bases left in between. CDR3 bases: TGTGCCAGCTCACCGGCCCCCCAGGCCAACTATGGCTACACCTTC. Translating it yields CASSPAPQANYGYTF.

The rearrangement uses TRBV28 and TRBJ2-7; 8 positions match TRBD2. Germline assignment: CDR1 MDHEN and CDR2 SYDVKM. The CDR3 is made up of 15 amino acids. Losses at the gene ends were 7 bases for V and 0 bases for J; bases not matched to a gene: 8. The CDR3 sequence is CASTSGGTSSYEQYF. CDR3 DNA sequence: TGTGCCAGCACCTCGGGGGGGACCAGCTCCTACGAGCAGTACTTC. The entire variable domain, with the rest obtained from reference TRBV28 and TRBJ2-7, is as follows: DVKVTQSSRYLVKRTGEKVFLECVQDMDHENMFWYRQDPGLGLRLIYFSYDVKMKEKGDIPEGYSVSREKKERFSLILESASTNQTSMYLCASTSGGTSSYEQYFGPGTRLTVT.

This clonotype was seen many times. This chain connects TRBV14 to TRBJ2-5; no definite D call. V gave up 8 bases and J gave up 2 bases, with 3 bases separating them. This CDR3 is 10 amino acids long. Germline V gives CDR1 SGHDN, CDR2 FVKESK. CDR3 residues: CASDQETQYF. CDR3 nucleotide sequence: TGTGCCAGCGATCAAGAGACCCAGTACTTC.

The chain combines TRBV15 with TRBJ2-7; the match to TRBD2 covers 10 bases. The J segment lost 2 bases and the V segment lost 3 bases, leaving 7 bases of the junction unmatched. The germline gives CDR1 LNHNV, CDR2 YYDKDF (reference sequence). CDR3 length equals 16 residues. The CDR3 here is CATSRDLAGGPYEQYF. In nucleotides, the CDR3 is TGTGCCACCAGCAGGGACTTAGCGGGAGGTCCCTACGAGCAGTACTTC.

A word on this clonotype: The germline gene is not matched at one end of the junction; a read error may be the cause. The V gene is TRBV27, the J gene TRBJ2-7; no clear D gene. The CDR3 covers 13 residues. Germline CDR1 and CDR2: MNHEY and SMNVEV (reference sequence). The CDR3 spells CAGSLKVSYEQYF. The CDR3 DNA reads as TGTGCCGGCAGTTTAAAGGTCTCGTACGAGCAGTACTTC.

About this clonotype itself: A read error may account for a junction end that differs from germline. The rearrangement joins TRBV2 to TRBJ1-1, with 7 bases identical to TRBD1. Germline V gene lookup returns CDR1 SNHLY and CDR2 FYNNEI. CDR3 length: 14 amino acids. CDR3 nucleotides: TGTGCCAGCAACGGGGGACAGCCCCACACTGAGGCTTTCTTT. Translation: CASNGGQPHTEAFF.

This clonotype was picked up many times. The rearrangement joins TRBV20-1 to TRBJ1-1; D might be TRBD1 (5 bases). The V gene lost 4 bases and the J gene lost 1 base, with 13 bases spanning the gap. This CDR3 is built from 14 residues. The germline gives CDR1 DFQATT, CDR2 SNEGSKA (reference sequence). Here the CDR3 reads CSAKRQNQNTEAFF. The CDR3 coding sequence is TGCAGTGCTAAACGACAGAACCAGAACACTGAAGCTTTCTTT.

This clonotype showed up many times. This chain links TRBV5-1 with TRBJ2-6; D uncertain. The CDR3 totals 18 residues. V dropped 0 bases and J dropped 4 bases, with 17 bases sitting between them. Germline CDR1 SGHRS, CDR2 YFSETQ. The CDR3 DNA is TGCGCCAGCAGCTTGGTACCCCTTAACCAAGGAGGGGCCAACGTCCTGACTTTC. This sequence encodes CASSLVPLNQGGANVLTF.

This clonotype was detected many times. This chain connects TRBV20-1 to TRBJ2-2; 10 bases map to TRBD1. Trimming took 1 base from V and 5 from J; bases not matched to a gene: 10. CDR1 and CDR2 (germline): DFQATT, SNEGSKA (reference sequence). CDR3 length equals 17 residues. In DNA form, the CDR3 reads TGCAGTGCTAGAGTCCCCAAAGACAGGGGGCGAACCGGGGAGCTGTTTTTT. Its translation: CSARVPKDRGRTGELFF.

This clonotype has just a few counts. The chain is built from TRBV7-8 and TRBJ2-7; 10 nucleotides match TRBD1. CDR1 and CDR2 (germline): SGHVS, FQNEAQ. J lost 0 bases, V lost 6 bases, and 5 bases had no gene match. This CDR3 has 15 amino acids. CDR3 nucleotide sequence: TGTGCCAGCAGTCCCGGGACAGGGGCCTCCTACGAGCAGTACTTC. This encodes CASSPGTGASYEQYF.

The table lists this clonotype with many counts. This sequence joins TRBV28 and TRBJ1-1; possible D gene TRBD1, 5 bases. The ends were cut back, 6 bases at V and 2 bases at J, with 16 bases in the middle. Germline CDR1 is MDHEN and CDR2 is SYDVKM. The CDR3 loop spans 15 amino acids. CDR3 DNA sequence: TGTGCCAGCAGAAAACAAGGGACCCCCAACACTGAAGCTTTCTTT. It is translated as CASRKQGTPNTEAFF.

This clonotype was seen at least ten times. V gene TRBV11-2 combines with J gene TRBJ1-4; 9 positions agree with TRBD1. The V and J ends lost 5 bases and 8 bases, in that order; junction bases with no gene match: 12. CDR1 SGHAT and CDR2 FQNNGV come from the germline V gene. CDR3 length equals 16 residues. The CDR3 coding sequence is TGTGCCAGCAGCCCCTCCCGCGGTACAGGGGGCGAAAAACTGTTTTTT. This gives the protein CASSPSRGTGGEKLFF.

The rearrangement uses TRBV10-3 and TRBJ2-7; 9 positions match TRBD1. Germline V gene sequence: CDR1 ENHRY, CDR2 SYGVKD. Trimming at V came to 0 bases and at J to 0 bases, leaving 6 bases not matched to a gene. The CDR3 spans 17 residues. The CDR3 protein is CAISESRTGATSYEQYF. Here the CDR3 DNA reads TGTGCCATCAGTGAGTCCAGGACAGGGGCCACCTCCTACGAGCAGTACTTC.

In its sample, this clonotype was seen many times. The V call is TRBV28, the J call TRBJ2-7; 7 positions agree with TRBD1. The J segment lost 6 bases and the V segment lost 7 bases, leaving 15 bases of the junction unmatched. Germline values: CDR1 MDHEN, CDR2 SYDVKM. The CDR3 is 15 residues long. The CDR3 bases are TGTGCCAGCACTCAATCGCCGGGACAGCCGGGCGAGCAGTACTTC. Amino acid sequence: CASTQSPGQPGEQYF.

On this clonotype: A read error is likely, as this CDR3 ends without the conserved phenylalanine or tryptophan. No DNA is shown, since the ends of the CDR3 on it are uncertain; the CDR3 is the one TCRdb lists. This chain connects TRBV5-6 to TRBJ2-5; the D call in the table, TRBD1, was not verified against the DNA. CDR1 and CDR2 from the germline V gene are SGHDT and YYEEEE. The CDR3 spans 18 amino acids, including both terminal residues. This chain's CDR3 is CASSLPPGPLRDQETLYL.

Ten or more counts support this clonotype. The V gene is TRBV4-2, the J gene TRBJ1-1; the D is unclear. The CDR3 is 14 residues long. V was trimmed by 4 bases and J by 8 bases, leaving 17 bases between them. The V gene's germline CDR1 is LGHNA and CDR2 YNFKEQ. This CDR3 reads CASSLIGAKSEAFF. DNA of the CDR3: TGTGCCAGCAGCCTTATAGGAGCGAAGTCGGAAGCTTTCTTT.

This clonotype has a count of ten or more. The V call is TRBV7-3, the J call TRBJ1-1; D uncertain. This CDR3 comprises 13 residues. Looked up from germline, CDR1 is SGHTA and CDR2 is FQGTGA. Trimming shortened V by 2 bases and J by 5 bases, and 9 bases separated the two germline ends. The CDR3 DNA reads TGTGCCAGCAGCTTAGGATGGGGAACTGAAGCTTTCTTT. Translating gives CASSLGWGTEAFF.

This sequence joins TRBV29-1 and TRBJ1-2; 7 bases map to TRBD1. Germline V gives CDR1 SQVTM, CDR2 ANQGSEA. The CDR3 is made up of 12 amino acids. Germline trimming cut 7 bases from V and 2 bases from J; bases unmatched to any gene: 4. The CDR3 spells CSAGTANYGYTF. In DNA, the CDR3 is TGCAGCGCCGGGACAGCAAACTATGGCTACACCTTC. The full variable domain, completed using reference TRBV29-1 and TRBJ1-2, is SAVISQKPSRDICQRGTSLTIQCQVDSQVTMMFWYRQQPGQSLTLIATANQGSEATYESGFVIDKFPISRPNLTFSTLTVSNMSPEDSSIYLCSAGTANYGYTFGSGTRLTVV.

The chain couples TRBV20-1 to TRBJ2-7; tentative D call: TRBD2 (6 bases). V was trimmed by 0 bases and J by 3 bases, leaving 15 bases between them. In germline, CDR1 is DFQATT, CDR2 SNEGSKA (reference sequence). The length of the CDR3 is 15 residues. CDR3 in DNA: TGCAGTGCTAGAGAGGGGGGAGTACTGGGCTACGAGCAGTACTTC. It encodes CSAREGGVLGYEQYF.

This clonotype has at least ten counts. This clone may be a read error of a much larger clone one base away. This rearrangement joins TRBV20-1 to TRBJ2-7, with a weak D call TRBD1 (5 bases). Germline values: CDR1 DFQATT, CDR2 SNEGSKA (reference sequence). The CDR3 consists of 13 residues. V gave up 5 bases and J gave up 7 bases, with 18 bases separating them. CDR3 in DNA: TGCAGTGCTGGTAGACCCCTAGGGGTTGAGCAGTACTTC. This gives the protein CSAGRPLGVEQYF.

The chain recombines TRBV2 with TRBJ1-1; the D is unclear. The CDR3 contains 12 residues. From germline, CDR1 is SNHLY and CDR2 FYNNEI. The DNA of the CDR3 is TGTGCTACGGCGGTTATGAACACTGAAGCTTTCTTT. Encoded protein: CATAVMNTEAFF.

This clonotype was seen a handful of times. The CDR3 region is CASSPRTSGSSYNEQFF. The CDR3 DNA follows: TGTGCCAGCAGTCCTCGGACTAGCGGGAGCTCCTACAATGAGCAGTTCTTC. This chain connects TRBV6-5 to TRBJ2-1; the match to TRBD2 covers 13 bases. V was clipped by 5 bases and J by 0 bases; unmatched bases: 4. Germline CDR1 reads MNHEY; CDR2 reads SVGAGI. The CDR3 runs 17 residues.

Turning to this clonotype: The junction does not match germline at one end; this may be a read error. This rearrangement joins TRBV11-2 to TRBJ2-7; a possible D gene is TRBD2 (5 bases). CDR1 and CDR2 (germline): SGHAT, FQNNGV. This CDR3 is 15 amino acids long. CDR3 in DNA: TGTGCCAGCAGCTTAGTCCGGCGGGCGAACTACGACCAGTACTTT. Protein product: CASSLVRRANYDQYF.

Comments on this clonotype: Given the absence of the conserved phenylalanine or tryptophan at the CDR3 end, a read error is likely. The chain recombines TRBV7-9 with TRBJ1-2; D gene unclear. The CDR3 has 14 amino acids. V lost 3 bases, J lost 4 bases, and 12 bases lay in between. Germline CDR1 SEHNR, CDR2 FQNEAQ (reference sequence). The CDR3 DNA reads TGTGCCAGCAGCTTGGGAAGCGTTTCCTATGGCTACACCTCC. Its translation is CASSLGSVSYGYTS.

The chain uses TRBV15 and TRBJ1-6; tentative D call: TRBD1 (5 bases). CDR1 and CDR2 (germline): LNHNV, YYDKDF (reference sequence). Trimming pared 0 bases from V and 10 bases from J, leaving 7 bases between. There are 13 residues in the CDR3. The CDR3 region has the DNA TGTGCCACCAGCAGAGAGGGGGGGTCACCCCTCCACTTT. This translates into CATSREGGSPLHF.

The chain links TRBV20-1 to TRBJ2-3, with TRBD2 identical over 12 bases. CDR1 is DFQATT and CDR2 is SNEGSKA in the germline V gene (reference sequence). CDR3 size: 14 residues. V was clipped by 3 bases and J by 4 bases; unmatched bases: 2. The chain's CDR3 is CSASASGRADTQYF. In DNA, the CDR3 is TGCAGTGCTAGTGCTAGCGGGAGGGCAGATACGCAGTATTTT.

This rearrangement joins TRBV20-1 to TRBJ2-5; 12 bases fit TRBD2. Per germline, CDR1 DFQATT and CDR2 SNEGSKA (reference sequence). The ends lost 0 bases at V and 4 bases at J; junction bases unmatched: 18. CDR3 length equals 20 residues. CDR3 nucleotide sequence: TGCAGTGCTAGAGATCGTGGGGCTAGCGGGAGGGCGGGGTTGAGAGAGACCCAGTACTTC. Its translation: CSARDRGASGRAGLRETQYF.

This clonotype was detected ten times or more. This chain uses TRBV10-2 with TRBJ2-2, with TRBD2 matching over 10 bases. Germline trimming cut 9 bases from V and 0 bases from J; bases unmatched to any gene: 4. Germline V gene data show CDR1 as WSHSY and CDR2 as SAAADI. The CDR3 has 15 residues. The CDR3 DNA follows: TGCGCCAGTTTAGGACTAGCGGCGAACACCGGGGAGCTGTTTTTT. This sequence encodes CASLGLAANTGELFF.